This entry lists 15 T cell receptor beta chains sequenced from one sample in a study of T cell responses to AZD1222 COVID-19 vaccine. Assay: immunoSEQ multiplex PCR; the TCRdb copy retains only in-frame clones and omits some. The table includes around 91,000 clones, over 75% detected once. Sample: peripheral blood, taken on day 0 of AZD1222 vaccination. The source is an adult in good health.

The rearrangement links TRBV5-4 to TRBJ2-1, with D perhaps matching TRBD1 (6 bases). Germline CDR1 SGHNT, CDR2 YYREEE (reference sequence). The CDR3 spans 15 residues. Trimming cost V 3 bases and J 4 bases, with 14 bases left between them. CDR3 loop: CASSSRQARYNEQFF. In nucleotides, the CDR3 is TGTGCCAGCAGCTCCAGACAGGCAAGGTACAATGAGCAGTTCTTC.

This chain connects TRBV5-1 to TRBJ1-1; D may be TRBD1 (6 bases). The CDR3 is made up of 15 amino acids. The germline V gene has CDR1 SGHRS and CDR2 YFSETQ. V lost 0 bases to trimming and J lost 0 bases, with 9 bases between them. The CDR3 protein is CASSLGDIMNTEAFF. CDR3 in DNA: TGCGCCAGCAGCTTGGGGGACATAATGAACACTGAAGCTTTCTTT.

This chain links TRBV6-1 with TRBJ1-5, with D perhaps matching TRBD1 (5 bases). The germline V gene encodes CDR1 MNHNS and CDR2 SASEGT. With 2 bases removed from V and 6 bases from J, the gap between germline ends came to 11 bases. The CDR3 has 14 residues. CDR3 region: CASSEHSGGQPQHF. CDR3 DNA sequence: TGTGCCAGCAGTGAACACAGCGGGGGTCAGCCCCAGCATTTT.

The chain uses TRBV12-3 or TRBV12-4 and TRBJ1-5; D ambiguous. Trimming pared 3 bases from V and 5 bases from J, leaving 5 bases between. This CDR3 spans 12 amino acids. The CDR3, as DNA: TGTGCCAGCAGTTTCCCGGATCAGCCCCAGCATTTT. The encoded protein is CASSFPDQPQHF.

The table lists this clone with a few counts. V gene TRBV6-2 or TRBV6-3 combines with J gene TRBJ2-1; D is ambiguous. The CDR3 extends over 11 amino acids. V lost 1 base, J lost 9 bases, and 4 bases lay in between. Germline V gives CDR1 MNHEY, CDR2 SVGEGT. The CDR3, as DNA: TGTGCCAGCAGTTACTTGGGTGAGCAGTTCTTC. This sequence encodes CASSYLGEQFF.

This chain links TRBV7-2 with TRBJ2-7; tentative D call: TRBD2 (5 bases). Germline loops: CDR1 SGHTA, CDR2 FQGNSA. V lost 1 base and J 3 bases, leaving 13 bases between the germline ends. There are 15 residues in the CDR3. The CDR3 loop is CASSLGGPGYYEQYF. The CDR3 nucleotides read TGTGCCAGCAGCTTAGGGGGTCCGGGGTACTACGAGCAGTACTTC.

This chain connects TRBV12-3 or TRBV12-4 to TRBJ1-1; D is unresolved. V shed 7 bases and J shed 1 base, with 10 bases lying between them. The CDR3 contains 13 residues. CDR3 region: CASIDYRNTEAFF. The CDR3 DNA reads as TGTGCCAGCATCGACTACAGGAACACTGAAGCTTTCTTT.

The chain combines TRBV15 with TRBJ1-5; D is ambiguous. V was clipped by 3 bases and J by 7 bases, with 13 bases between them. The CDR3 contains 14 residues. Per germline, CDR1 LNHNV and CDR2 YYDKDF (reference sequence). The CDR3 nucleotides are TGTGCCACCAGCAGGATCCCGATCGGGCAGCCCCAGCATTTT. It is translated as CATSRIPIGQPQHF.

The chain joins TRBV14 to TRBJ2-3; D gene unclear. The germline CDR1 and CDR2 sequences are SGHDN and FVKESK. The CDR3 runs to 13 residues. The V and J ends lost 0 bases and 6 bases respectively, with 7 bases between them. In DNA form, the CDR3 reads TGTGCCAGCAGCCAAGAAGGCAGGGATACGCAGTATTTT. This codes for CASSQEGRDTQYF. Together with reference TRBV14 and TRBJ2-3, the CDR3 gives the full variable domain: EAGVTQFPSHSVIEKGQTVTLRCDPISGHDNLYWYRRVMGKEIKFLLHFVKESKQDESGMPNNRFLAERTGGTYSTLKVQPAELEDSGVYFCASSQEGRDTQYFGPGTRLTVL.

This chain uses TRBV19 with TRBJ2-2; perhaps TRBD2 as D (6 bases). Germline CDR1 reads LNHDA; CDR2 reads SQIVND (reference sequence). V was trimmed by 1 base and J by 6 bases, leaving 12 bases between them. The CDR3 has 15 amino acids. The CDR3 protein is CASSIVSGGSGELFF. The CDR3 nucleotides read TGTGCCAGTAGTATAGTATCCGGGGGATCCGGGGAGCTGTTTTTT.

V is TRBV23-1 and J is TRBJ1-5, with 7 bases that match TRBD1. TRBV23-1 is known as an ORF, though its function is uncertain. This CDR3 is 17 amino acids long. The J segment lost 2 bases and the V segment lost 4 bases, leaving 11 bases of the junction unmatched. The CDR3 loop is CASSRDRTGRGNQPQHF. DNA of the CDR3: TGCGCCAGCAGTCGGGATCGGACAGGACGGGGCAATCAGCCCCAGCATTTT.

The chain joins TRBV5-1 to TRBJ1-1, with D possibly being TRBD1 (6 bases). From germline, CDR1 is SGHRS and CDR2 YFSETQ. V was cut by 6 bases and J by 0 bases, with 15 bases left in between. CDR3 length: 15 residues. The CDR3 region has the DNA TGCGCCAGCACCATAGACAGGAGCATGAACACTGAAGCTTTCTTT. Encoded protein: CASTIDRSMNTEAFF.

CDR3 bases: TGTGCCAGCTCTCCGGGGGGGGGAAGCTCCTACGAGCAGTACTTC. It is translated as CASSPGGGSSYEQYF. The V gene is TRBV18, the J gene TRBJ2-7; 8 bases map to TRBD2. Per the germline V gene, CDR1 is KGHSH and CDR2 is LQKENI. With 6 bases clipped from V and 0 bases from J, the junction kept 7 bases outside the gene matches. The CDR3 has 15 residues. Filled out from reference TRBV18 and TRBJ2-7, the complete variable domain reads NAGVMQNPRHLVRRRGQEARLRCSPMKGHSHVYWYRQLPEEGLKFMVYLQKENIIDESGMPKERFSAEFPKEGPSILRIQQVVRGDSAAYFCASSPGGGSSYEQYFGPGTRLTVT.

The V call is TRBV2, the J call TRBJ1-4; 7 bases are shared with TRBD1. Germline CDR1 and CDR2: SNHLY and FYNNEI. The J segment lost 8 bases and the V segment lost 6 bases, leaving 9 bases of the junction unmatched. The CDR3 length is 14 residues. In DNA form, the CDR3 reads TGTGCCAGCAGCCTTGGACAGGCCACCGAAAAACTGTTTTTT. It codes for CASSLGQATEKLFF.

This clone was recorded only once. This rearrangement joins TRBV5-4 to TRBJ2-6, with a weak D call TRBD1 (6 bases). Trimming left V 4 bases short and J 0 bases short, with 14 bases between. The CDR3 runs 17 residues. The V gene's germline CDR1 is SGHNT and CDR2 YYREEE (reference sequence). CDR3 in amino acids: CASSAGGQRSGANVLTF. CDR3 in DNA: TGTGCCAGCAGCGCTGGAGGACAGCGCTCTGGGGCCAACGTCCTGACTTTC.